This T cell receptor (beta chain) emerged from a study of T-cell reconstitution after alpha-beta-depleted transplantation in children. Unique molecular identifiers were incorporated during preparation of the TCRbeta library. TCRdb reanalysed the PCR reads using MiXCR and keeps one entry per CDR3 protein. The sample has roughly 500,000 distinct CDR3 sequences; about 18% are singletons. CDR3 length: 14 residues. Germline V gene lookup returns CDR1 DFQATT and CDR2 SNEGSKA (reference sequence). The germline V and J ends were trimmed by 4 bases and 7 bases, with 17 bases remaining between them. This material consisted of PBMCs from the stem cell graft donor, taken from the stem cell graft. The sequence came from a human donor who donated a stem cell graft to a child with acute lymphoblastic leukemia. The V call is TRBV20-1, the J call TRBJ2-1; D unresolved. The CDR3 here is CSAKNSLVRNEQFF. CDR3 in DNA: TGCAGTGCTAAGAACAGTCTAGTTCGGAATGAGCAGTTCTTC.